The present T cell receptor beta chain was sequenced within a study of post-analysis software for immune sequencing data. Study overall: The courses of disease that were included comprised relapsing-remitting, secondary progressive and progressive-relapsing multiple sclerosis.

General study results and limits: Same-batch preparations were strongly co-clustered by F measure. Significantly decreased normalized Chao1 diversity was recorded for multiple sclerosis patients relative to controls. The study found TRBV5-6, TRBV5-1 and TRBV20-1 among about 5 TRBV segments more frequent in patients than controls.

cDNA libraries for TCR beta contained unique molecular identifiers. Starting from roughly 1.1 to 9.2 million T cells, the study yielded about 500,000 cDNA molecules. TCRdb fed the PCR reads into MiXCR, producing one record per CDR3 protein. The sample has about half a million distinct CDR3 sequences, under 55% seen once. On this clonotype: Antigen unknown.

The germline gives CDR1 LGHNA, CDR2 YNFKEQ. The CDR3 is made up of 17 amino acids. The V gene end was trimmed by 3 bases and the J gene end by 1 base; junction bases not matched to a gene: 9. Sequences were obtained from blood. V is TRBV4-2 and J is TRBJ1-2; 9 bases line up with TRBD1. The TCR originated in a girl aged 10 to 17 with multiple sclerosis. The CDR3: CASSQEGWTGVNYGYTF. The CDR3 bases are TGTGCCAGCAGCCAGGAGGGCTGGACAGGGGTTAACTATGGCTACACCTTC.